The 16 T cell receptor beta chains given below trace back to one sample, sequenced in a study of T cell repertoires in cytomegalovirus infection. TCRdb itself ran the reads through MiXCR, one entry per CDR3 protein. The table lists about 450,000 distinct CDR3 sequences, about 33% of them singletons. Material: PBMCs. These TCRs come from a human donor in good health (CMV status not recorded). Some clones in this sample may be carry-over from other donors' samples.

The V gene is TRBV27, the J gene TRBJ2-1; 11 positions agree with TRBD2. The junction had 7 bases not matched to a gene; V was cut back by 5 bases and J by 4 bases. CDR1 and CDR2 (germline): MNHEY, SMNVEV (reference sequence). The CDR3 loop spans 16 amino acids. In DNA, the CDR3 is TGTGCCAGCAGTCACCGACTAGCGGGGACATACAATGAGCAGTTCTTC. This encodes CASSHRLAGTYNEQFF.

This clonotype has a handful of counts. The V and J genes are TRBV6-6 and TRBJ1-1, with D perhaps matching TRBD1 (5 bases). Germline lookup yields CDR1 MNHNY and CDR2 SVGAGI (reference sequence). Trimming cost V 1 base and J 2 bases, with 17 bases left between them. The CDR3 totals 17 residues. The CDR3 reads CASSYYSVQGLNTEAFF. The DNA for the CDR3 is TGTGCCAGCAGTTACTATTCTGTTCAGGGCCTTAACACTGAAGCTTTCTTT.

This clonotype was seen more than once but under ten times. This chain connects TRBV12-3 or TRBV12-4 to TRBJ1-5; D is ambiguous. CDR3 length: 13 residues. V was shortened by 4 bases and J by 4 bases, with 8 bases between the two germline ends. The CDR3 here is CASSSVINQPQHF. In DNA form, the CDR3 reads TGTGCCAGCAGTTCGGTGATTAATCAGCCCCAGCATTTT.

This clonotype was found a few times. V gene TRBV29-1 combines with J gene TRBJ2-3, with 9 bases matching TRBD1. CDR1 and CDR2 from the germline V gene are SQVTM and ANQGSEA. This CDR3 has 16 residues. Germline trimming cut 7 bases from V and 6 bases from J; bases unmatched to any gene: 17. CDR3 protein: CSAPPPGQGFADTQYF. The CDR3 DNA sequence: TGCAGCGCCCCTCCTCCGGGACAGGGATTTGCGGATACGCAGTATTTT.

In this sample, this clonotype turned up many times. The chain joins TRBV19 to TRBJ1-2; 8 bases fit TRBD1. The length of the CDR3 is 15 residues. The V and J ends lost 4 bases and 0 bases, in that order; junction bases with no gene match: 4. Germline values: CDR1 LNHDA, CDR2 SQIVND (reference sequence). This CDR3 is CASSSGTGANYGYTF. For the CDR3, the DNA is TGTGCCAGTAGTAGTGGGACAGGCGCTAACTATGGCTACACCTTC.

This chain joins TRBV5-1 and TRBJ2-6, with D hard to call. The V end was cut by 4 bases, the J end by 0 bases, with 11 bases between. The CDR3 consists of 16 residues. Germline CDR1 reads SGHRS; CDR2 reads YFSETQ. The CDR3 protein is CASSQPTSSGANVLTF. The CDR3 nucleotides are TGCGCCAGCAGCCAACCTACATCCTCTGGGGCCAACGTCCTGACTTTC.

V is TRBV7-6 and J is TRBJ1-5, with unresolved D. The CDR3 loop spans 11 amino acids. CDR1 and CDR2 from the germline V gene are SGHVS and FNYEAQ. Trimming removed 5 bases from V and 8 bases from J, with 7 bases in between. The chain's CDR3 is CASSAMEPQHF. The CDR3 DNA follows: TGTGCCAGCAGCGCAATGGAGCCCCAGCATTTT.

The rearrangement uses TRBV29-1 and TRBJ1-2; no clear D gene. In germline, CDR1 is SQVTM, CDR2 ANQGSEA. V was trimmed by 7 bases and J by 6 bases, leaving 15 bases between them. CDR3 size: 12 residues. CDR3 DNA sequence: TGCAGCGCAGAACCCCCTAGCGATGGCTACACCTTC. It translates to CSAEPPSDGYTF.

V usage is TRBV7-6 and J usage is TRBJ2-1; possible D gene TRBD1, 5 bases. This CDR3 comprises 16 residues. The V and J ends lost 0 bases and 4 bases respectively, with 13 bases between them. Germline lookup yields CDR1 SGHVS and CDR2 FNYEAQ. For the CDR3, the DNA is TGTGCCAGCAGCTTAGCCGCTGGGGCGATATACAATGAGCAGTTCTTC. Protein product: CASSLAAGAIYNEQFF.

V and J are TRBV27 and TRBJ1-5; the D gene is possibly TRBD1 (6 bases). Germline V lookup: CDR1 MNHEY, CDR2 SMNVEV (reference sequence). The CDR3 is made up of 18 amino acids. V shed 6 bases and J shed 0 bases, with 21 bases lying between them. The CDR3: CASRKDSGTHYSNQPQHF. The CDR3 DNA reads TGTGCCAGCAGAAAGGACAGTGGGACCCATTATAGCAATCAGCCCCAGCATTTT.

This clonotype occurred many times. The V call is TRBV7-2, the J call TRBJ1-1, with no clear D. Trimming took off 2 bases at V and 2 bases at J, with 21 bases between the two ends. The CDR3 loop spans 18 amino acids. Per the germline V gene, CDR1 is SGHTA and CDR2 is FQGNSA. The CDR3 DNA is TGTGCCAGCAGCTTATATACCGGGCGCAGGAGGGTAAACACTGAAGCTTTCTTT. Translation gives CASSLYTGRRRVNTEAFF.

The chain joins TRBV5-4 to TRBJ1-1; D call uncertain. Between the trimmed V and J ends, which lost 7 bases and 0 bases, there was a span of 13 bases. Germline CDR1 is SGHNT and CDR2 is YYREEE (reference sequence). The CDR3 is 14 amino acids. This CDR3 is CASGRALMNTEAFF. DNA for the CDR3: TGTGCCAGCGGGAGGGCGCTTATGAACACTGAAGCTTTCTTT.

The chain carries TRBV20-1 and TRBJ2-3; maybe TRBD1 (8 bases). CDR3 length: 16 amino acids. Germline values: CDR1 DFQATT, CDR2 SNEGSKA (reference sequence). V was cut by 3 bases and J by 1 base, with 17 bases left in between. CDR3 bases: TGCAGTGCTAGCCCGAGACAGGGGAGGGGCACAGATACGCAGTATTTT. Translating gives CSASPRQGRGTDTQYF.

This clonotype was detected a few times. Written as DNA, the CDR3 is TGTGCTAGTGGAACCGACACTGGAAACACCATATATTTT. This codes for CASGTDTGNTIYF. The V and J genes are TRBV12-5 and TRBJ1-3, with D unresolved. This CDR3 is built from 13 residues. V lost 6 bases and J 2 bases, leaving 8 bases between the germline ends. Germline V lookup: CDR1 LGHNT, CDR2 FRNRAP.

A note on this clonotype: A much larger clone lies a single base off, so this may be a read error. The chain couples TRBV28 to TRBJ1-4; no definite D call. CDR3 length equals 15 residues. The V gene's germline CDR1 is MDHEN and CDR2 SYDVKM. The CDR3 DNA is TGTGCCAGCAACAGTATGGGGAAACCAAGTGAAAAACTGTATTTT. Translation gives CASNSMGKPSEKLYF.

The gene calls are TRBV7-9 and TRBJ2-5; D gene unclear. This CDR3 comprises 13 residues. Trimming stripped 2 bases from V and 5 bases from J, with 9 bases between. CDR1 and CDR2 from the germline V gene are SEHNR and FQNEAQ (reference sequence). CDR3 nucleotides: TGTGCCAGCAGCTTAACCGAATCGGAGACCCAGTACTTC. It encodes CASSLTESETQYF.